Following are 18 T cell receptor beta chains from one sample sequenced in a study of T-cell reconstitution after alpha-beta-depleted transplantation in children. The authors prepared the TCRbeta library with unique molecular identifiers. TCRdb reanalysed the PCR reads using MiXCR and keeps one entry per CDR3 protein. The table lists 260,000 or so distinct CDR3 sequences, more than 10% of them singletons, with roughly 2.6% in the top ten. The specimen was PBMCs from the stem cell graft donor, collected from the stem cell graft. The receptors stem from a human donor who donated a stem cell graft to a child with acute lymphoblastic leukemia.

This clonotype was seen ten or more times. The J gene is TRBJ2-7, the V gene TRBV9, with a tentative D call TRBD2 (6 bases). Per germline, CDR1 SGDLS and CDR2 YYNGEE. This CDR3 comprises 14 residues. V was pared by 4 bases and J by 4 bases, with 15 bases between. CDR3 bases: TGTGCCAGCAGCCCAAGAGTGGGGGGTTACGAGCAGTACTTC. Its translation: CASSPRVGGYEQYF.

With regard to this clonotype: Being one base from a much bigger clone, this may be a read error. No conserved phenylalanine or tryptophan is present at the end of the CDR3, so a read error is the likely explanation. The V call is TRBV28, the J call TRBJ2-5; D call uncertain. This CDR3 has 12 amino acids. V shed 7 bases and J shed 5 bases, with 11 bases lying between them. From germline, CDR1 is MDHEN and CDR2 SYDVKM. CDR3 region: CASMTLGETQYS. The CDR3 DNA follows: TGTGCCAGCATGACCCTGGGCGAGACCCAGTACTCC.

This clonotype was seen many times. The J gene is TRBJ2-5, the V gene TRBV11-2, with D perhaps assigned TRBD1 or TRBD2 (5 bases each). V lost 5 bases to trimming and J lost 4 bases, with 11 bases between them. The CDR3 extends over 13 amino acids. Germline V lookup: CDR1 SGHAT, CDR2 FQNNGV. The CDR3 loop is CASSGGPGETQYF. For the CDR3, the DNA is TGTGCCAGCAGCGGGGGACCGGGAGAGACCCAGTACTTC. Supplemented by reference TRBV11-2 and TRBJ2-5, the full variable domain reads EAGVAQSPRYKIIEKRQSVAFWCNPISGHATLYWYQQILGQGPKLLIQFQNNGVVDDSQLPKDRFSAERLKGVDSTLKIQPAKLEDSAVYLCASSGGPGETQYFGPGTRLLVL.

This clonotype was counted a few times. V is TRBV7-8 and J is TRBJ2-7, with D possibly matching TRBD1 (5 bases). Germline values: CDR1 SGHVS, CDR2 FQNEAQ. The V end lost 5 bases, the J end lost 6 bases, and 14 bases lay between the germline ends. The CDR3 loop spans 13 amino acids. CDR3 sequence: CASSPTQGSEQYF. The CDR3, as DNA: TGTGCCAGCAGCCCCACGCAGGGCAGCGAGCAGTACTTC.

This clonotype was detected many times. The DNA of the CDR3 is TGTGCCACCAGCAGCGTAGCGGGAGAGATCACCGGGGAGCTGTTTTTT. Translating it yields CATSSVAGEITGELFF. V gene TRBV15 combines with J gene TRBJ2-2; 9 bases fit TRBD2. Germline CDR1 and CDR2: LNHNV and YYDKDF (reference sequence). The CDR3 is 16 amino acids. Trimming removed 3 bases from V and 4 bases from J; junction bases left unmatched: 6.

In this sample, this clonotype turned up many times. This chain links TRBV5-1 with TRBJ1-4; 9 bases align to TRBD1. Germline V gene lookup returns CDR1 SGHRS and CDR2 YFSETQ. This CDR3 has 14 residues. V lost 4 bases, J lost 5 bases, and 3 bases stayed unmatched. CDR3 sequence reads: CASSRDRENEKLFF. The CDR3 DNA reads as TGCGCCAGCAGCCGGGACAGGGAAAATGAAAAACTGTTTTTT.

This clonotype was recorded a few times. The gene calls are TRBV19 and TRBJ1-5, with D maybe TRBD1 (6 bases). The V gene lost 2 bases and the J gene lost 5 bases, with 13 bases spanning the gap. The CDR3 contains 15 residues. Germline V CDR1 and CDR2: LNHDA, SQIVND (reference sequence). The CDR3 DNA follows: TGTGCCAGTAGTATAAGGTCAGGGGTTCATCAGCCCCAGCATTTT. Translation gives CASSIRSGVHQPQHF.

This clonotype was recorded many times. CDR3 sequence reads: CSVGLTGQEVNIQYF. The CDR3 region has the DNA TGCAGCGTTGGGTTGACAGGGCAAGAGGTAAACATTCAGTACTTC. The chain recombines TRBV29-1 with TRBJ2-4, with 7 bases fitting TRBD1. This CDR3 is 15 amino acids long. Trimming took 4 bases from V and 6 from J; bases not matched to a gene: 12. Per germline, CDR1 SQVTM and CDR2 ANQGSEA. Full variable domain (missing parts from reference TRBV29-1 and TRBJ2-4): SAVISQKPSRDICQRGTSLTIQCQVDSQVTMMFWYRQQPGQSLTLIATANQGSEATYESGFVIDKFPISRPNLTFSTLTVSNMSPEDSSIYLCSVGLTGQEVNIQYFGAGTRLSVL.

The CDR3 protein is CAWSGELTDTQYF. In DNA, the CDR3 is TGTGCCTGGAGTGGGGAGCTCACAGATACGCAGTATTTT. The chain links TRBV30 to TRBJ2-3; a possible D gene is TRBD2 (5 bases). Trimming removed 1 base at V and 2 bases at J, with 7 bases between. The CDR3 extends over 13 amino acids. The germline gives CDR1 GTSNPN, CDR2 SVGIG (reference sequence).

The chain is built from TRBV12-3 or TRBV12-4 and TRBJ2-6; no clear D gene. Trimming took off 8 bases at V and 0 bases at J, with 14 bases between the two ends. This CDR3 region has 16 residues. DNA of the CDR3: TGTGCCAGCGCCTATAGGACGGTCTCTGGGGCCAACGTCCTGACTTTC. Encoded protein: CASAYRTVSGANVLTF.

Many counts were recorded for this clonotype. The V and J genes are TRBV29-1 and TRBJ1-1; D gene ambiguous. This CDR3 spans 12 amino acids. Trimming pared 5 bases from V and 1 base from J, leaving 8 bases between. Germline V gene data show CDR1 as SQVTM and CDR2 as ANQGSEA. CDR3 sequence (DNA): TGCAGCGTTTCCGAGTGGAACACTGAAGCTTTCTTT. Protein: CSVSEWNTEAFF.

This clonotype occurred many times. This chain's CDR3 is CAISEYDAQPQHF. CDR3 DNA sequence: TGTGCCATCAGTGAGTATGACGCCCAGCCCCAGCATTTT. The chain has TRBV10-3 and TRBJ1-5, with D hard to call. V gave up 1 base and J gave up 7 bases, with 8 bases separating them. The CDR3 has 13 amino acids. Per germline, CDR1 ENHRY and CDR2 SYGVKD.

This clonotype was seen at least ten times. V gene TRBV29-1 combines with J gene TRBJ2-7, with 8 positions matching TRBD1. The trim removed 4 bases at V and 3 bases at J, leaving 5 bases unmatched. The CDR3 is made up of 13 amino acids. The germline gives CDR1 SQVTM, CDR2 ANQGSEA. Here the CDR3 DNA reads TGCAGCGTTGCAGGGGGCAGCATCTACGAGCAGTACTTC. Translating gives CSVAGGSIYEQYF.

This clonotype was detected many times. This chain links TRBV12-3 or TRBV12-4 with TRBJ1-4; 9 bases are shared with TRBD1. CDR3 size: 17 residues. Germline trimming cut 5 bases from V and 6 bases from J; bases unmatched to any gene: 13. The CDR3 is CASSRGQGLTYYEKLFF. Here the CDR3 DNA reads TGTGCCAGCAGTCGCGGACAGGGGCTAACTTATTATGAAAAACTGTTTTTT.

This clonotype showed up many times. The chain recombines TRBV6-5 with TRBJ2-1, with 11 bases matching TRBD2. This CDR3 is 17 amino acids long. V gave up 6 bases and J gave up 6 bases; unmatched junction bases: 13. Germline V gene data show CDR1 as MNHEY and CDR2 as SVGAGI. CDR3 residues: CASRRSRLAGGINEQFF. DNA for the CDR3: TGTGCCAGCAGGCGCTCCCGGCTAGCGGGGGGAATCAATGAGCAGTTCTTC.

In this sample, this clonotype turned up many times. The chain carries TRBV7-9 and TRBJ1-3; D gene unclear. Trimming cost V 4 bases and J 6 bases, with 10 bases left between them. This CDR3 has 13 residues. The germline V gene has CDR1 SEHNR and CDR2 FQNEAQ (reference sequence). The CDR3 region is CASSSPFLNTIYF. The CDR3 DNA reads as TGTGCCAGCAGCTCGCCTTTCTTAAACACCATATATTTT. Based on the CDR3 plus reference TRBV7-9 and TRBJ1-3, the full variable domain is DTGVSQNPRHKITKRGQNVTFRCDPISEHNRLYWYRQTLGQGPEFLTYFQNEAQLEKSRLLSDRFSAERPKGSFSTLEIQRTEQGDSAMYLCASSSPFLNTIYFGEGSWLTVV.

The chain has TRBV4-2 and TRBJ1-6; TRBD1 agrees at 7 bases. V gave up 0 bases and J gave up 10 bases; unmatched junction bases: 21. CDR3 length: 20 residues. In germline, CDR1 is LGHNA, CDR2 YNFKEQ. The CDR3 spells CASSQDRFSRGGIGISPLHF. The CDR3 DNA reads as TGTGCCAGCAGCCAAGATCGATTCTCCAGGGGGGGGATAGGAATCTCACCCCTCCACTTT.

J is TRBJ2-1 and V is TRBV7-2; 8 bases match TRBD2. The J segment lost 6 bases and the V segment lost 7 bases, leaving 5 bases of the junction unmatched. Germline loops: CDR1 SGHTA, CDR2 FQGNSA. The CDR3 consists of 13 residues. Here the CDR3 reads CASIREGGNEQFF. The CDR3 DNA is TGTGCCAGCATCCGGGAGGGGGGCAATGAGCAGTTCTTC.